These 27 T cell receptor beta chains came from one sample sequenced in a study of identical twins. From the 5' RACE reads, TCRdb called clonotypes with MiXCR, one entry per CDR3 protein. The table records about 240,000 distinct CDR3 sequences, 6% to 8.5% of them present only once. This sample also appeared in a second study, on yellow fever vaccine responses in identical twins.

Sample: CD8+ T cells sorted from blood. Source of these receptors: a young woman in good health.

This clonotype was recorded a few times. This CDR3 fails to terminate in the conserved phenylalanine or tryptophan, so it likely reflects a read error. The V and J genes are TRBV27 and TRBJ2-2; TRBD1 is a possible D gene (5 bases). Germline V gene lookup returns CDR1 MNHEY and CDR2 SMNVEV (reference sequence). Deletions cut 8 bases from V and 6 bases from J, with 13 bases between. This CDR3 has 13 residues. This chain's CDR3 is CASAGQGSGELFS. The CDR3 bases are TGTGCCAGCGCCGGCCAGGGTTCCGGGGAGCTGTTTTCT.

Many counts were recorded for this clonotype. J is TRBJ2-2 and V is TRBV29-1; TRBD1 is a possible D gene (6 bases). The V end lost 7 bases, the J end lost 1 base, and 10 bases lay between the germline ends. Germline V lookup: CDR1 SQVTM, CDR2 ANQGSEA. The CDR3 loop spans 13 amino acids. CDR3 DNA sequence: TGCAGCGCGGACAGAGAGAACACCGGGGAGCTGTTTTTT. The encoded protein is CSADRENTGELFF.

The gene calls are TRBV27 and TRBJ2-5; 12 bases agree with TRBD2. J was trimmed by 5 bases and V by 5 bases; bases with no gene match: 12. The CDR3 extends over 17 amino acids. Per the germline V gene, CDR1 is MNHEY and CDR2 is SMNVEV (reference sequence). The CDR3 nucleotides are TGTGCCAGCAGTCCCAATGAGTGGGGGACTAGCGGGGAGACCCAGTACTTC. Its protein product is CASSPNEWGTSGETQYF.

This clonotype was recorded a few times. The V call is TRBV9, the J call TRBJ2-1; either TRBD1 or TRBD2 may supply D (5 bases each). This CDR3 region has 16 residues. The germline gives CDR1 SGDLS, CDR2 YYNGEE. V shed 0 bases and J shed 2 bases, with 12 bases lying between them. The CDR3, as DNA: TGTGCCAGCAGCGTAGGGGACGGCATTCCCTACAATGAGCAGTTCTTC. This translates into CASSVGDGIPYNEQFF.

This clonotype has just a few counts. The chain carries TRBV5-4 and TRBJ2-1; D is perhaps TRBD1 (6 bases). Germline V CDR1 and CDR2: SGHNT, YYREEE (reference sequence). The CDR3 runs 20 residues. Trimming removed 2 bases from V and 2 bases from J, with 26 bases in between. Here the CDR3 reads CASSFIRAIRDIGAYNEQFF. DNA for the CDR3: TGTGCCAGCAGCTTTATTAGGGCTATCCGGGACATCGGGGCCTACAATGAGCAGTTCTTC.

This clonotype was found a few times. The V and J genes are TRBV5-5 and TRBJ2-3; 12 positions agree with TRBD2. The CDR3 extends over 18 amino acids. Germline CDR1 is SGHKS and CDR2 is YYEKEE (reference sequence). With 0 bases clipped from V and 2 bases from J, the junction kept 7 bases outside the gene matches. CDR3 protein: CASSLGRTSGANTDTQYF. In DNA, the CDR3 is TGTGCCAGCAGCTTGGGTCGGACTAGCGGGGCGAACACAGATACGCAGTATTTT.

The rearrangement uses TRBV20-1 and TRBJ2-6; 11 bases are shared with TRBD1. The CDR3 has 18 amino acids. After removal of 0 bases from V and 2 bases from J, the junction contained 6 bases not matched to a gene. Germline V CDR1 and CDR2: DFQATT, SNEGSKA (reference sequence). In nucleotides, the CDR3 is TGCAGTGCTAGAGATCAGGGGACAGGGGGGACTGGGGCCAACGTCCTGACTTTC. Translating it yields CSARDQGTGGTGANVLTF.

This clonotype was observed many times. The chain is built from TRBV5-8 and TRBJ2-1; 7 bases line up with TRBD2. The length of the CDR3 is 16 residues. Germline V gene sequence: CDR1 SGHTS, CDR2 YDEGEE. V dropped 6 bases and J dropped 6; count of bases not matched to a gene: 15. The CDR3 reads CASTEPWREISNEQFF. DNA for the CDR3: TGTGCCAGCACCGAACCTTGGCGGGAGATCTCCAATGAGCAGTTCTTC.

The V and J genes are TRBV10-2 and TRBJ2-1; D possibly corresponds to TRBD2 (5 bases). Trimming left V 6 bases short and J 9 bases short, with 12 bases between. Germline-derived CDR1 and CDR2 are WSHSY and SAAADI. The CDR3 sequence is 12 residues long. The CDR3 DNA reads as TGCGCCAGCAGGGAGGCCCGAATTGAGCAGTTCTTC. Protein product: CASREARIEQFF.

This clonotype was seen more than once but under ten times. The V call is TRBV7-8, the J call TRBJ2-1; either TRBD1 or TRBD2 may fit D (6 bases each). Germline values: CDR1 SGHVS, CDR2 FQNEAQ. Trimming removed 5 bases at V and 3 bases at J, with 11 bases between. The CDR3 sequence is 14 residues long. The CDR3 DNA sequence: TGTGCCAGCAGCGAGGGGGGTATCTACAATGAGCAGTTCTTC. Protein: CASSEGGIYNEQFF.

This sequence joins TRBV20-1 and TRBJ2-7; 8 bases match TRBD1. Losses at the gene ends were 3 bases for V and 2 bases for J; bases not matched to a gene: 9. The CDR3 covers 15 residues. CDR1 and CDR2 (germline): DFQATT, SNEGSKA (reference sequence). The CDR3: CSASRTGKITYEQYF. DNA for the CDR3: TGCAGTGCTAGCCGGACAGGGAAGATCACCTACGAGCAGTACTTC.

This chain connects TRBV20-1 to TRBJ2-7; no definite D call. Germline values: CDR1 DFQATT, CDR2 SNEGSKA (reference sequence). This CDR3 region has 13 residues. Trimming took 0 bases from V and 0 from J, leaving 6 bases between them. CDR3 amino acids: CSARDTTSYEQYV. CDR3 nucleotide sequence: TGCAGTGCTAGAGATACGACCTCCTACGAGCAGTACGTC.

This clonotype was seen at least ten times. This chain connects TRBV12-3 or TRBV12-4 to TRBJ2-7; perhaps TRBD1 as D (6 bases). Trimming stripped 3 bases from V and 3 bases from J, with 9 bases between. CDR3 length equals 13 residues. The CDR3: CASSLGDNYEQYV. In DNA form, the CDR3 reads TGTGCCAGCAGTTTGGGGGACAACTACGAGCAGTACGTC.

Only a few counts were recorded for this clonotype. The J gene is TRBJ2-1, the V gene TRBV6-2 or TRBV6-3; D call uncertain. Germline V lookup: CDR1 MNHEY, CDR2 SVGEGT. V gave up 5 bases and J gave up 2 bases, with 7 bases separating them. There are 13 residues in the CDR3. The CDR3 DNA is TGTGCCAGCAGTAGGAAGGCCTACAATGAGCAGTTCTTC. This gives the protein CASSRKAYNEQFF.

This clonotype turned up a few times. One junction end disagrees with the germline gene, perhaps due to a read error. The chain has TRBV5-1 and TRBJ1-5, with 7 positions matching TRBD1. The CDR3 totals 15 residues. Looked up from germline, CDR1 is SGHRS and CDR2 is YFSETQ. The CDR3 DNA reads as TGCGCCAGCAGCTTGGAAGGGGGCGACTCCCAGCGCCAGCATTTT. It translates to CASSLEGGDSQRQHF.

The chain combines TRBV4-1 with TRBJ1-2; D is perhaps TRBD1 (5 bases). The CDR3 is made up of 14 amino acids. CDR1 and CDR2 (germline): MGHRA, YSYEKL. Trimming left V 5 bases short and J 4 bases short, with 14 bases between. CDR3 in amino acids: CASSSPGTGYGYTF. The CDR3 DNA is TGCGCCAGCAGCTCACCCGGGACCGGCTATGGCTACACCTTC.

The table lists this clonotype with many counts. The gene calls are TRBV5-1 and TRBJ2-2, with unresolved D. CDR3 length: 12 amino acids. Trimming cost V 1 base and J 5 bases, with 3 bases left between them. The V gene's germline CDR1 is SGHRS and CDR2 YFSETQ. In DNA, the CDR3 is TGCGCCAGCAGCTTGAGTACCGGGGAGCTGTTTTTT. Its translation: CASSLSTGELFF. The whole variable domain, filled in from reference TRBV5-1 and TRBJ2-2, reads KAGVTQTPRYLIKTRGQQVTLSCSPISGHRSVSWYQQTPGQGLQFLFEYFSETQRNKGNFPGRFSGRQFSNSRSEMNVSTLELGDSALYLCASSLSTGELFFGEGSRLTVL.

This chain joins TRBV28 and TRBJ2-1; 8 nucleotides align to TRBD1. From germline, CDR1 is MDHEN and CDR2 SYDVKM. V lost 5 bases, J lost 2 bases, and 8 bases stayed unmatched. The CDR3 contains 16 residues. This chain's CDR3 is CASSPGQGFAYNEQFF. DNA of the CDR3: TGTGCCAGCAGTCCCGGACAGGGTTTCGCCTACAATGAGCAGTTCTTC.

A remark on this clonotype: A read error is possible here, since a much larger clone lies one base away. The gene calls are TRBV20-1 and TRBJ2-4, with 7 bases fitting TRBD1. This CDR3 contains 14 residues. V was clipped by 1 base and J by 3 bases; unmatched bases: 3. The germline gives CDR1 DFQATT, CDR2 SNEGSKA (reference sequence). Written as DNA, the CDR3 is TGCAGTGCTAGAGCGGGGACAGACAAAAACATTCAGTACTTC. Its translation: CSARAGTDKNIQYF.

This clonotype was found a few times. V and J are TRBV2 and TRBJ1-6; TRBD1 is a possible D gene (6 bases). Germline CDR1 is SNHLY and CDR2 is FYNNEI. This CDR3 comprises 16 residues. The ends were cut back, 3 bases at V and 5 bases at J, with 14 bases in the middle. As DNA, the CDR3 is TGTGCCAGCAGTGAGGATGTTGGACAGAATAATTCACCCCTCCACTTT. The encoded protein is CASSEDVGQNNSPLHF.

This clonotype has only a few counts. The chain has TRBV20-1 and TRBJ2-7; the match to TRBD1 covers 9 bases. The CDR3 extends over 16 amino acids. The J segment lost 4 bases and the V segment lost 0 bases, leaving 10 bases of the junction unmatched. Germline loops: CDR1 DFQATT, CDR2 SNEGSKA (reference sequence). CDR3 sequence reads: CSARDAGQGNYYEQYF. CDR3 coding DNA: TGCAGTGCTAGAGATGCTGGACAGGGGAATTATTACGAGCAGTACTTC.

This clonotype has at least ten counts. This chain links TRBV29-1 with TRBJ2-1; possibly TRBD2 for D (6 bases). The CDR3 runs to 15 residues. Germline assignment: CDR1 SQVTM and CDR2 ANQGSEA. Between the trimmed V and J ends, which lost 1 base and 3 bases, there was a span of 13 bases. CDR3 protein: CSVEGSGGNYNEQFF. The CDR3 DNA sequence: TGCAGCGTTGAAGGGTCTGGCGGGAACTACAATGAGCAGTTCTTC.

The J gene is TRBJ2-5, the V gene TRBV12-3 or TRBV12-4, with a tentative D call TRBD1 (6 bases). Trimming took off 6 bases at V and 2 bases at J, with 13 bases between the two ends. The CDR3 covers 14 residues. CDR3 nucleotide sequence: TGTGCCAGCAGCCCAACAGGGCTTCAAGAGACCCAGTACTTC. Protein product: CASSPTGLQETQYF.

This clonotype was observed a few times. V usage is TRBV28 and J usage is TRBJ2-3, with 7 bases matching TRBD2. After removal of 2 bases from V and 6 bases from J, the junction contained 8 bases not matched to a gene. CDR1 and CDR2 from the germline V gene are MDHEN and SYDVKM. There are 15 residues in the CDR3. CDR3 nucleotide sequence: TGTGCCAGCAGTTTAATTGGCGGGAGCCCGGATACGCAGTATTTT. Encoded protein: CASSLIGGSPDTQYF. The entire variable domain, with the rest obtained from reference TRBV28 and TRBJ2-3, is as follows: DVKVTQSSRYLVKRTGEKVFLECVQDMDHENMFWYRQDPGLGLRLIYFSYDVKMKEKGDIPEGYSVSREKKERFSLILESASTNQTSMYLCASSLIGGSPDTQYFGPGTRLTVL.

The chain links TRBV29-1 to TRBJ2-1, with D tentatively TRBD2 (7 bases). CDR1 is SQVTM, CDR2 ANQGSEA, per germline. V was shortened by 7 bases and J by 7 bases, with 23 bases between the two germline ends. The CDR3 length is 15 residues. The DNA of the CDR3 is TGCAGCGCCGAGGGGGGGGCCCTTGTATCAAATGAGCAGTTCTTC. Encoded protein: CSAEGGALVSNEQFF.

The chain carries TRBV28 and TRBJ2-7; D is unresolved. The CDR3 contains 14 residues. V was cut by 7 bases and J by 0 bases, with 13 bases left in between. In germline, CDR1 is MDHEN, CDR2 SYDVKM. This CDR3 is CASNPGWSSYEQYF. The DNA of the CDR3 is TGTGCCAGCAATCCTGGGTGGAGCTCCTACGAGCAGTACTTC.

This clonotype has only a few counts. The chain links TRBV15 to TRBJ2-3; 7 bases agree with TRBD1. With V trimmed by 0 bases and J by 5 bases, 11 bases remained unmatched. The length of the CDR3 is 17 residues. The germline V gene encodes CDR1 LNHNV and CDR2 YYDKDF (reference sequence). Here the CDR3 reads CATSRELWQGDQDTQYF. In nucleotides, the CDR3 is TGTGCCACCAGCAGAGAGCTTTGGCAGGGGGATCAAGATACGCAGTATTTT. Drawing the rest from reference TRBV15 and TRBJ2-3, the complete variable domain is DAMVIQNPRYQVTQFGKPVTLSCSQTLNHNVMYWYQQKSSQAPKLLFHYYDKDFNNEADTPDNFQSRRPNTSFCFLDIRSPGLGDTAMYLCATSRELWQGDQDTQYFGPGTRLTVL.